The 11 T cell receptor beta chains in this list originate from one sample, sequenced in a study of T cell responses to AZD1222 COVID-19 vaccine. Only in-frame clones appear in the TCRdb table, and some are missing; sequencing was by immunoSEQ multiplex PCR. The table includes 95,000 to 150,000 clones, around 87% detected once. Sequences were derived from peripheral blood, sampled on day 0 of AZD1222 vaccination. The receptors shown here come from an adult in good health.

V and J are TRBV3-1 (or the pseudogene TRBV3-2) and TRBJ2-7; 8 nucleotides align to TRBD2. Trimming cost V 2 bases and J 0 bases; bases outside gene matches: 0. This CDR3 spans 14 amino acids. Germline CDR1 and CDR2: LGHDT and YNNKEL (reference sequence). The CDR3 region has the DNA TGTGCCAGCAGCCAAAGCGGGGGCTCCTACGAGCAGTACTTC. It yields the protein CASSQSGGSYEQYF.

This chain uses TRBV7-2 with TRBJ1-5; D gene uncertain. The CDR3 is made up of 14 amino acids. Trimming shortened V by 3 bases and J by 2 bases, and 8 bases separated the two germline ends. Looked up from germline, CDR1 is SGHTA and CDR2 is FQGNSA. Here the CDR3 reads CASSLGYGNQPQHF. CDR3 bases: TGTGCCAGCAGCTTGGGGTATGGCAATCAGCCCCAGCATTTT.

V and J are TRBV19 and TRBJ2-1; 10 positions match TRBD1. The junction had 1 base not matched to a gene; V was cut back by 4 bases and J by 1 base. The length of the CDR3 is 15 residues. The germline V gene has CDR1 LNHDA and CDR2 SQIVND (reference sequence). In DNA, the CDR3 is TGTGCCAGTAGTACGGGACAGGGGTCCTACAATGAGCAGTTCTTC. It is translated as CASSTGQGSYNEQFF.

The J gene is TRBJ2-2, the V gene TRBV5-1; D remains unclear. V lost 0 bases to trimming and J lost 4 bases, with 7 bases between them. The CDR3 contains 14 residues. The germline CDR1 and CDR2 sequences are SGHRS and YFSETQ. The CDR3 nucleotides are TGCGCCAGCAGCTTGGCCGACTTCACCGGGGAGCTGTTTTTT. This codes for CASSLADFTGELFF.

The chain joins TRBV28 to TRBJ2-3, with 7 bases matching TRBD1. CDR1 and CDR2 (germline): MDHEN, SYDVKM. Losses at the gene ends were 7 bases for V and 0 bases for J; bases not matched to a gene: 13. The CDR3 has 17 amino acids. CDR3 sequence: CASTQYGDSISTDTQYF. CDR3 DNA sequence: TGTGCCAGCACCCAATACGGGGACAGCATTAGCACAGATACGCAGTATTTT.

A single count supports this clone. V gene TRBV6-5 combines with J gene TRBJ2-5, with a weak D call TRBD1 (6 bases). Germline V gene data show CDR1 as MNHEY and CDR2 as SVGAGI. Trimming pared 6 bases from V and 2 bases from J, leaving 13 bases between. CDR3 length: 14 residues. CDR3 DNA sequence: TGTGCCAGCAGGATGACAGGCACGCAAGAGACCCAGTACTTC. It encodes CASRMTGTQETQYF.

DNA of the CDR3: TGCGCCAGCAGGCCACACTTGGGGCAGGGCGGCACTGAAGCTTTCTTT. It is translated as CASRPHLGQGGTEAFF. The genes are TRBV5-1 and TRBJ1-1, with a possible D match to TRBD1 (5 bases). The CDR3 runs to 16 residues. Germline V gene sequence: CDR1 SGHRS, CDR2 YFSETQ. With 5 bases removed from V and 4 bases from J, the gap between germline ends came to 21 bases.

This clone was recorded only once. V usage is TRBV5-4 and J usage is TRBJ2-7, with D perhaps TRBD1 (6 bases). Trimming left V 7 bases short and J 0 bases short, with 17 bases between. Germline V CDR1 and CDR2: SGHNT, YYREEE (reference sequence). This CDR3 region has 15 residues. The CDR3 spells CASRTEPTNSYEQYF. The DNA of the CDR3 is TGTGCCAGCCGGACAGAACCAACTAACTCCTACGAGCAGTACTTC.

This chain connects TRBV6-5 to TRBJ1-6; D perhaps matches TRBD1 (5 bases). This CDR3 contains 13 residues. V lost 11 bases and J 3 bases, leaving 11 bases between the germline ends. Germline V CDR1 and CDR2: MNHEY, SVGAGI. The CDR3 loop reads CAGAHIYNSPLHF. CDR3 coding DNA: TGTGCCGGGGCACATATCTATAATTCACCCCTCCACTTT.

CDR3 DNA sequence: TGCGCCAGCAGTATAGGGACAGGGGATAGTCGCTACACCTTC. Its translation is CASSIGTGDSRYTF. The genes are TRBV5-1 and TRBJ1-2, with 10 bases lining up with TRBD1. There are 14 residues in the CDR3. Trimming removed 5 bases from V and 9 bases from J; junction bases left unmatched: 10. In germline, CDR1 is SGHRS, CDR2 YFSETQ. Full variable domain (rest looked up from reference TRBV5-1 and TRBJ1-2): KAGVTQTPRYLIKTRGQQVTLSCSPISGHRSVSWYQQTPGQGLQFLFEYFSETQRNKGNFPGRFSGRQFSNSRSEMNVSTLELGDSALYLCASSIGTGDSRYTFGSGTRLTVV.

The chain combines TRBV5-8 with TRBJ1-5; D call uncertain. Germline V lookup: CDR1 SGHTS, CDR2 YDEGEE. This CDR3 spans 12 amino acids. V was trimmed by 0 bases and J by 9 bases, leaving 7 bases between them. The CDR3 DNA sequence: TGTGCCAGCAGCTTGGGAGGCGGGCCCCAGCATTTT. This gives the protein CASSLGGGPQHF.